These 16 T cell receptor beta chains originate from one sample sequenced in a study of technical replicates of blood from a few donors. Sequenced by immunoSEQ multiplex PCR; TCRdb stores in-frame clones only, minus some. The profile shows tens of thousands of clones, about nine tenths of them singletons. The sample taken for sequencing was PBMCs. The receptors come from a human donor in good health. Some clones in this sample may be carry-over from other donors' samples.

The chain joins TRBV2 to TRBJ2-1; D remains ambiguous. Germline CDR1 reads SNHLY; CDR2 reads FYNNEI. Trimming removed 8 bases at V and 4 bases at J, with 6 bases between. This CDR3 has 11 amino acids. CDR3 sequence reads: CASGLYNEQFF. The CDR3 DNA sequence: TGTGCCAGCGGCTTATACAATGAGCAGTTCTTC.

The genes are TRBV30 and TRBJ2-5, with D perhaps TRBD2 (6 bases). V lost 3 bases to trimming and J lost 2 bases, with 19 bases between them. Germline assignment: CDR1 GTSNPN and CDR2 SVGIG (reference sequence). The CDR3 is made up of 16 amino acids. The CDR3 DNA reads TGTGCCTGGAGGGGGAGGCGGGATCGGGGTCAAGAGACCCAGTACTTC. It is translated as CAWRGRRDRGQETQYF.

The chain carries TRBV27 and TRBJ1-1; unclear D gene. Deletions cut 4 bases from V and 3 bases from J, with 12 bases between. The CDR3 loop spans 14 amino acids. CDR1 is MNHEY and CDR2 is SMNVEV in the germline V gene (reference sequence). CDR3 amino acids: CASSSTLEDTEAFF. The CDR3 bases are TGTGCCAGCAGTTCGACCCTGGAGGACACTGAAGCTTTCTTT.

The chain has TRBV2 and TRBJ2-7; a weak D match, TRBD2 (6 bases). The CDR3 extends over 14 amino acids. V lost 5 bases, J lost 1 base, and 12 bases lay in between. In germline, CDR1 is SNHLY, CDR2 FYNNEI. Here the CDR3 DNA reads TGTGCCAGCAGTAAGACTAGGTCGTCCTACGAGCAGTACTTC. Its translation: CASSKTRSSYEQYF.

This clone was counted a few times. Here the CDR3 DNA reads TGCGCCAGCACTGGTCCGGCAGGGAGGGCGACCAACGAGCAGTACTTC. It translates to CASTGPAGRATNEQYF. The chain joins TRBV23-1 to TRBJ2-7; 7 bases align to TRBD2. TRBV23-1 is flagged as an ORF with uncertain function. The CDR3 spans 16 residues. V was pared by 7 bases and J by 5 bases, with 17 bases of the junction left unmatched.

The V and J genes are TRBV27 and TRBJ1-1; D is perhaps TRBD1 (5 bases). Germline assignment: CDR1 MNHEY and CDR2 SMNVEV (reference sequence). The V gene lost 6 bases and the J gene lost 1 base, with 12 bases spanning the gap. This CDR3 contains 14 residues. CDR3 amino acids: CASRIRGSNTEAFF. The DNA for the CDR3 is TGTGCCAGCAGAATAAGGGGATCGAACACTGAAGCTTTCTTT.

The CDR3 nucleotides are TGCGCCAGCCGGGTAGACCAACCATCCACCGGGGAGCTGTTTTTT. As protein: CASRVDQPSTGELFF. The V gene is TRBV4-3, the J gene TRBJ2-2, with D hard to call. Germline V CDR1 and CDR2: LGHNA, YSLEER. V gave up 8 bases and J gave up 4 bases, with 17 bases separating them. The CDR3 has 15 residues.

The genes are TRBV19 and TRBJ1-6; 11 bases are shared with TRBD1. The V and J ends lost 6 bases and 10 bases, in that order; junction bases with no gene match: 11. The CDR3 covers 16 residues. CDR1 and CDR2 from the germline V gene are LNHDA and SQIVND (reference sequence). The CDR3 DNA is TGTGCCAGTAGCTCTACTACGGGGACAGGGGGATCACCCCTCCACTTT. Its translation is CASSSTTGTGGSPLHF. Looking up the rest from reference TRBV19 and TRBJ1-6 gives the full variable domain: DGGITQSPKYLFRKEGQNVTLSCEQNLNHDAMYWYRQDPGQGLRLIYYSQIVNDFQKGDIAEGYSVSREKKESFPLTVTSAQKNPTAFYLCASSSTTGTGGSPLHFGNGTRLTVT.

The DNA of the CDR3 is TGTGCCACCCGATTTTTAGCGGGGGACTACGAGCAGTACTTC. Its protein product is CATRFLAGDYEQYF. The chain combines TRBV6-5 with TRBJ2-7; 9 bases are a match to TRBD2. Germline V lookup: CDR1 MNHEY, CDR2 SVGAGI. The junction had 10 bases not matched to a gene; V was cut back by 10 bases and J by 3 bases. The CDR3 totals 14 residues.

CDR3 region: CASSPSRSPSGGETQYF. CDR3 DNA: TGTGCCAGCAGCCCGTCGCGTTCGCCTAGCGGAGGAGAGACCCAGTACTTC. The J gene is TRBJ2-5, the V gene TRBV9; 7 bases are shared with TRBD2. V trimming: 4 bases; J trimming: 4 bases; junction bases outside the gene matches: 16. Per germline, CDR1 SGDLS and CDR2 YYNGEE. The CDR3 covers 17 residues.

The V call is TRBV2, the J call TRBJ1-5; 10 bases are a match to TRBD1. CDR1 SNHLY and CDR2 FYNNEI come from the germline V gene. The length of the CDR3 is 14 residues. V lost 6 bases to trimming and J lost 7 bases; unmatched junction nucleotides: 6. CDR3 sequence (DNA): TGTGCCAGCAGGTTAGGGACAGGGGAACAGCCCCAGCATTTT. Protein: CASRLGTGEQPQHF. The complete variable domain, with remaining parts taken from reference TRBV2 and TRBJ1-5, reads EPEVTQTPSHQVTQMGQEVILRCVPISNHLYFYWYRQILGQKVEFLVSFYNNEISEKSEIFDDQFSVERPDGSNFTLKIRSTKLEDSAMYFCASRLGTGEQPQHFGDGTRLSIL.

This clone was seen only once. CDR3 amino acids: CASSFRGAGVSEQYF. For the CDR3, the DNA is TGTGCCAGTAGCTTCCGAGGAGCGGGAGTTTCCGAGCAGTACTTC. The chain recombines TRBV19 with TRBJ2-7; TRBD2 matches at 8 bases. Losses at the gene ends were 6 bases for V and 6 bases for J; bases not matched to a gene: 13. The CDR3 is made up of 15 amino acids. Germline V gives CDR1 LNHDA, CDR2 SQIVND (reference sequence).

This chain links TRBV5-1 with TRBJ2-5; 9 bases match TRBD2. The V and J ends lost 4 bases and 5 bases, in that order; junction bases with no gene match: 6. The CDR3 is made up of 14 amino acids. Germline loops: CDR1 SGHRS, CDR2 YFSETQ. CDR3 loop: CASSRAGGYETQYF. The CDR3 nucleotides read TGCGCCAGCAGCCGCGCGGGAGGGTATGAGACCCAGTACTTC.

This chain connects TRBV5-1 to TRBJ1-1, with D possibly being TRBD1 (6 bases). Germline-derived CDR1 and CDR2 are SGHRS and YFSETQ. The V end lost 3 bases, the J end lost 1 base, and 10 bases lay between the germline ends. This CDR3 contains 14 residues. The CDR3: CASSSTGTNTEAFF. The CDR3 coding sequence is TGCGCCAGCAGCTCAACAGGGACGAACACTGAAGCTTTCTTT. Together with reference TRBV5-1 and TRBJ1-1, the CDR3 gives the full variable domain: KAGVTQTPRYLIKTRGQQVTLSCSPISGHRSVSWYQQTPGQGLQFLFEYFSETQRNKGNFPGRFSGRQFSNSRSEMNVSTLELGDSALYLCASSSTGTNTEAFFGQGTRLTVV.

This chain links TRBV27 with TRBJ2-3; 10 bases map to TRBD2. The CDR3 contains 17 residues. The ends lost 6 bases at V and 6 bases at J; junction bases unmatched: 15. Germline values: CDR1 MNHEY, CDR2 SMNVEV (reference sequence). The DNA for the CDR3 is TGTGCCAGCAGCCCTCTCCGCCAGCGGGGGGGCCCGGATACGCAGTATTTT. Translation: CASSPLRQRGGPDTQYF.

The chain links TRBV5-1 to TRBJ1-1; the match to TRBD1 covers 8 bases. Germline values: CDR1 SGHRS, CDR2 YFSETQ. The CDR3 contains 14 residues. J was trimmed by 1 base and V by 6 bases; bases with no gene match: 5. This chain's CDR3 is CASNLGQGNTEAFF. DNA for the CDR3: TGCGCCAGCAACTTAGGACAGGGGAACACTGAAGCTTTCTTT.